The 32 T cell receptor beta chains below all came from one sample that was sequenced in a study of cytomegalovirus exposure and HLA in healthy donors. Primers for the PCR totalled 60 Vbeta and 13 Jbeta. The assay was immunoSEQ multiplex PCR, and TCRdb's table has in-frame clones only and misses some. This sample has around 280,000 clones, with approximately 90% found just once. What was sequenced was PBMCs. The receptors originated from a woman under 30 in good health and CMV-seronegative.

The V and J genes are TRBV27 and TRBJ2-7, with TRBD1 matching 8 bases. Trimming at V came to 3 bases and at J to 2 bases, leaving 3 bases not matched to a gene. Germline V CDR1 and CDR2: MNHEY, SMNVEV (reference sequence). This CDR3 contains 14 residues. The CDR3 region is CASSFTGGPYEQYF. The CDR3 DNA reads TGTGCCAGCAGTTTCACAGGGGGACCCTACGAGCAGTACTTC.

This clone was seen once. The chain uses TRBV9 and TRBJ2-1; possibly TRBD2 for D (5 bases). Per germline, CDR1 SGDLS and CDR2 YYNGEE. The CDR3 length is 13 residues. V was shortened by 0 bases and J by 10 bases, with 11 bases between the two germline ends. In DNA, the CDR3 is TGTGCCAGCAGCGTAGCTGTCGGGAAAGAGCAGTTCTTC. This encodes CASSVAVGKEQFF.

The V gene is TRBV12-5, the J gene TRBJ2-7; TRBD1 is a possible D gene (6 bases). The CDR3 spans 17 residues. Germline V gene sequence: CDR1 LGHNT, CDR2 FRNRAP. V was cut by 2 bases and J by 3 bases, with 20 bases left in between. CDR3 protein: CASGLTTRQASYYEQYF. The DNA for the CDR3 is TGTGCTAGTGGTTTGACCACGAGACAGGCGAGTTACTACGAGCAGTACTTC.

This chain connects TRBV5-5 to TRBJ2-1, with 7 nucleotides matching TRBD1. The CDR3 sequence is 16 residues long. J was trimmed by 0 bases and V by 7 bases; bases with no gene match: 10. Germline loops: CDR1 SGHKS, CDR2 YYEKEE (reference sequence). In nucleotides, the CDR3 is TGTGCCAGCGGCCCTTTGGGACAGAGCTCCTACAATGAGCAGTTCTTC. Its protein is CASGPLGQSSYNEQFF.

This chain connects TRBV19 to TRBJ1-2, with no clear D. Germline V CDR1 and CDR2: LNHDA, SQIVND (reference sequence). V lost 0 bases to trimming and J lost 8 bases, with 10 bases between them. The length of the CDR3 is 13 residues. In DNA form, the CDR3 reads TGTGCCAGTAGTATAGAATCGACGCGGGGCTACACCTTC. This gives the protein CASSIESTRGYTF.

V is TRBV5-1 and J is TRBJ1-1, with 11 positions matching TRBD1. The CDR3 contains 18 residues. The germline V gene encodes CDR1 SGHRS and CDR2 YFSETQ. Trimming took 0 bases from V and 4 from J; bases not matched to a gene: 11. The CDR3 is CASSLAPADRGLVTEAFF. The DNA of the CDR3 is TGCGCCAGCAGCTTGGCCCCGGCGGACAGGGGGCTTGTCACTGAAGCTTTCTTT. The full variable domain, in which reference TRBV5-1 and TRBJ1-1 provide the parts outside the CDR3, is KAGVTQTPRYLIKTRGQQVTLSCSPISGHRSVSWYQQTPGQGLQFLFEYFSETQRNKGNFPGRFSGRQFSNSRSEMNVSTLELGDSALYLCASSLAPADRGLVTEAFFGQGTRLTVV.

Worth noting for this clone: Other DNA variants within this sample encode the same CDR3. This chain connects TRBV6-5 to TRBJ1-2; unclear D gene. Germline lookup yields CDR1 MNHEY and CDR2 SVGAGI. The CDR3 loop spans 14 amino acids. Trimming removed 0 bases at V and 2 bases at J, with 7 bases between. The CDR3 reads CASSYSAGNYGYTF. Here the CDR3 DNA reads TGTGCCAGCAGTTACTCGGCGGGAAACTATGGCTACACCTTC.

The rearrangement joins TRBV2 to TRBJ1-4; weak D call: TRBD1 (6 bases). From germline, CDR1 is SNHLY and CDR2 FYNNEI. CDR3 length: 14 residues. Trimming pared 7 bases from V and 8 bases from J, leaving 17 bases between. CDR3 residues: CASTRTERTEKLFF. Written as DNA, the CDR3 is TGTGCCAGCACCCGGACAGAAAGGACCGAAAAACTGTTTTTT.

The rearrangement uses TRBV19 and TRBJ2-1; D is perhaps TRBD2 (5 bases). Trimming took off 3 bases at V and 10 bases at J, with 10 bases between the two ends. CDR1 and CDR2 (germline): LNHDA, SQIVND (reference sequence). The CDR3 has 12 amino acids. CDR3 region: CASSIRAGEQFF. The CDR3 nucleotides are TGTGCCAGTAGTATTAGGGCGGGCGAGCAGTTCTTC.

This sequence joins TRBV2 and TRBJ1-5, with 9 positions matching TRBD1. There are 18 residues in the CDR3. V dropped 6 bases and J dropped 0; count of bases not matched to a gene: 12. Germline V gene lookup returns CDR1 SNHLY and CDR2 FYNNEI. The DNA of the CDR3 is TGTGCCAGCAGCGTGGGACAGGGCCCACTATATAGCAATCAGCCCCAGCATTTT. Protein: CASSVGQGPLYSNQPQHF.

The V and J genes are TRBV18 and TRBJ1-2; D perhaps matches TRBD1 (6 bases). The length of the CDR3 is 17 residues. Trimming shortened V by 0 bases and J by 3 bases, and 17 bases separated the two germline ends. Per germline, CDR1 KGHSH and CDR2 LQKENI. The CDR3 reads CASSPPTGSPRHYGYTF. The CDR3 DNA is TGTGCCAGCTCACCACCGACAGGTTCACCACGGCACTATGGCTACACCTTC.

This chain connects TRBV5-1 to TRBJ2-2, with D possibly TRBD1 on 5 matching bases. The CDR3 is made up of 14 amino acids. The ends were cut back, 1 base at V and 5 bases at J, with 9 bases in the middle. CDR1 and CDR2 (germline): SGHRS, YFSETQ. CDR3 region: CASSLQSGTGELFF. The CDR3, as DNA: TGCGCCAGCAGCTTGCAGTCAGGGACCGGGGAGCTGTTTTTT.

This chain uses TRBV9 with TRBJ2-2; TRBD2 matches at 12 bases. The CDR3 covers 15 residues. The germline V gene has CDR1 SGDLS and CDR2 YYNGEE. V trimming: 4 bases; J trimming: 6 bases; junction bases outside the gene matches: 4. For the CDR3, the DNA is TGTGCCAGCAGCTTACGGACTAGCGGGGCCGGGGAGCTGTTTTTT. Protein sequence: CASSLRTSGAGELFF.

The rearrangement joins TRBV13 to TRBJ2-1; a possible D gene is TRBD1 (6 bases). The CDR3 runs to 17 residues. Trimming removed 1 base from V and 2 bases from J, with 15 bases in between. Germline values: CDR1 PRHDT, CDR2 FYEKMQ (reference sequence). CDR3 sequence reads: CASSLVQGFLPYNEQFF. The CDR3 DNA reads as TGTGCCAGCAGCTTAGTCCAGGGGTTCCTTCCCTACAATGAGCAGTTCTTC.

The chain carries TRBV27 and TRBJ1-2; TRBD1 is a possible D gene (6 bases). The CDR3 has 14 amino acids. The ends were cut back, 4 bases at V and 8 bases at J, with 17 bases in the middle. Germline V gene data show CDR1 as MNHEY and CDR2 as SMNVEV (reference sequence). The CDR3 nucleotides read TGTGCCAGCAGTTCAAGTTTCAAGGGGGACGGCTACACCTTC. Translation gives CASSSSFKGDGYTF.

The CDR3 coding sequence is TGTGCCAGCCGGGGATTGCTTGGAAACACCATATATTTT. Its protein is CASRGLLGNTIYF. This chain links TRBV11-2 with TRBJ1-3; no reliable D call. V dropped 8 bases and J dropped 3 bases, with 11 bases sitting between them. The CDR3 extends over 13 amino acids. The V gene's germline CDR1 is SGHAT and CDR2 FQNNGV.

The gene calls are TRBV4-1 and TRBJ1-1; 8 bases are a match to TRBD1. Trimming removed 2 bases from V and 0 bases from J; junction bases left unmatched: 5. The CDR3 consists of 16 residues. Germline V gives CDR1 MGHRA, CDR2 YSYEKL. The CDR3 nucleotides are TGCGCCAGCAGCCAACATGGACAGGGCTTGAACACTGAAGCTTTCTTT. It encodes CASSQHGQGLNTEAFF.

This chain connects TRBV9 to TRBJ2-2, with D perhaps TRBD2 (6 bases). The CDR3 extends over 15 amino acids. CDR1 and CDR2 (germline): SGDLS, YYNGEE. V was shortened by 0 bases and J by 6 bases, with 12 bases between the two germline ends. CDR3 loop: CASSVGGTAPGELFF. The DNA of the CDR3 is TGTGCCAGCAGCGTAGGGGGGACTGCACCCGGGGAGCTGTTTTTT.

V is TRBV9 and J is TRBJ1-2; D remains ambiguous. Germline CDR1 SGDLS, CDR2 YYNGEE. The CDR3 runs 15 residues. Trimming took off 4 bases at V and 0 bases at J, with 13 bases between the two ends. The CDR3 region has the DNA TGTGCCAGCAGCCCCCGACAAGGTACTAACTATGGCTACACCTTC. Translating gives CASSPRQGTNYGYTF.

The chain recombines TRBV2 with TRBJ2-2, with a tentative D call TRBD2 (5 bases). V was trimmed by 7 bases and J by 5 bases, leaving 17 bases between them. Germline lookup yields CDR1 SNHLY and CDR2 FYNNEI. The CDR3 covers 15 residues. Here the CDR3 DNA reads TGTGCCAGCAACAAAGAGGGCCTGATGACCGGGGAGCTGTTTTTT. Translated: CASNKEGLMTGELFF.

The gene calls are TRBV27 and TRBJ1-6, with 8 positions matching TRBD1. Per the germline V gene, CDR1 is MNHEY and CDR2 is SMNVEV (reference sequence). CDR3 size: 18 residues. J was trimmed by 0 bases and V by 5 bases; bases with no gene match: 9. In nucleotides, the CDR3 is TGTGCCAGCAGTACGGACAGGGAGCAAAGCTCCTATAATTCACCCCTCCACTTT. Translation gives CASSTDREQSSYNSPLHF.

The V call is TRBV5-1, the J call TRBJ1-1, with 7 positions matching TRBD1. With V trimmed by 3 bases and J by 5 bases, 7 bases remained unmatched. CDR1 is SGHRS, CDR2 YFSETQ, per germline. CDR3 length: 14 residues. The CDR3 here is CASSSPGQRTEAFF. The CDR3 nucleotides read TGCGCCAGCAGCTCACCGGGACAGAGGACTGAAGCTTTCTTT.

The genes are TRBV4-1 and TRBJ2-7; a weak D match, TRBD1 (6 bases). V lost 0 bases to trimming and J lost 3 bases, with 15 bases between them. CDR3 length: 16 residues. The V gene's germline CDR1 is MGHRA and CDR2 YSYEKL. The CDR3 region is CASSQEGPGHIYEQYF. CDR3 sequence (DNA): TGCGCCAGCAGCCAAGAGGGGCCGGGACACATCTACGAGCAGTACTTC.

V is TRBV7-9 and J is TRBJ1-1; D is unclear. The CDR3 has 14 residues. Germline V gene sequence: CDR1 SEHNR, CDR2 FQNEAQ (reference sequence). With 0 bases removed from V and 1 base from J, the gap between germline ends came to 6 bases. The DNA of the CDR3 is TGTGCCAGCAGCTTAGCTAAATCGAACACTGAAGCTTTCTTT. This encodes CASSLAKSNTEAFF.

This rearrangement joins TRBV30 to TRBJ1-6, with D perhaps matching TRBD1 (6 bases). Germline CDR1 reads GTSNPN; CDR2 reads SVGIG (reference sequence). The length of the CDR3 is 14 residues. The V and J ends lost 1 base and 10 bases respectively, with 14 bases between them. The CDR3 DNA sequence: TGTGCCTGGAGTGATCCGGGACATGGCTCACCCCTCCACTTT. It encodes CAWSDPGHGSPLHF.

The rearrangement uses TRBV18 and TRBJ1-5; weak D call: TRBD1 (6 bases). Germline V gives CDR1 KGHSH, CDR2 LQKENI. V was pared by 1 base and J by 3 bases, with 13 bases between. The CDR3 extends over 16 amino acids. As DNA, the CDR3 is TGTGCCAGCTCACCACTCCCCGGGACAAACAATCAGCCCCAGCATTTT. This sequence encodes CASSPLPGTNNQPQHF.

This rearrangement joins TRBV30 to TRBJ2-7, with 7 bases matching TRBD1. V lost 4 bases and J lost 2; bases outside the gene matches: 11. Germline values: CDR1 GTSNPN, CDR2 SVGIG (reference sequence). The length of the CDR3 is 15 residues. The CDR3 DNA reads as TGTGCCTGGATGTGTGGGGGACAGAAACCCTACGAGCAGTACTTC. It encodes CAWMCGGQKPYEQYF.

The genes are TRBV9 and TRBJ2-1; TRBD2 might be the D (5 bases). Looked up from germline, CDR1 is SGDLS and CDR2 is YYNGEE. The CDR3 is 17 amino acids. V lost 2 bases and J lost 3, with 18 bases in between. The CDR3 DNA reads TGTGCCAGCAGCGTCATGGGTTCGGGGTTGCGCTACAATGAGCAGTTCTTC. Translated: CASSVMGSGLRYNEQFF.

This clone was counted between two and nine times. The V gene is TRBV19, the J gene TRBJ2-1; D is uncertain. V gave up 3 bases and J gave up 8 bases, with 5 bases separating them. CDR3 length: 11 amino acids. Germline V gene data show CDR1 as LNHDA and CDR2 as SQIVND (reference sequence). CDR3 sequence: CASSISYEQFF. The CDR3 DNA sequence: TGTGCCAGTAGTATCAGTTATGAGCAGTTCTTC.

The V and J genes are TRBV13 and TRBJ1-2; TRBD1 matches 7 bases. The CDR3 is made up of 16 amino acids. The germline V gene encodes CDR1 PRHDT and CDR2 FYEKMQ (reference sequence). After removal of 5 bases from V and 1 base from J, the junction contained 10 bases not matched to a gene. The CDR3 loop is CASSAMGTVYNYGYTF. The CDR3 nucleotides are TGTGCCAGCAGCGCCATGGGGACAGTCTATAACTATGGCTACACCTTC.

V is TRBV19 and J is TRBJ2-2, with 7 nucleotides matching TRBD1. Germline CDR1 is LNHDA and CDR2 is SQIVND (reference sequence). CDR3 length: 17 amino acids. V dropped 1 base and J dropped 5; count of bases not matched to a gene: 10. In nucleotides, the CDR3 is TGTGCCAGTAGTATAGGCGGAGACAGGGATGAGACCGGGGAGCTGTTTTTT. It codes for CASSIGGDRDETGELFF. Full variable domain (rest looked up from reference TRBV19 and TRBJ2-2): DGGITQSPKYLFRKEGQNVTLSCEQNLNHDAMYWYRQDPGQGLRLIYYSQIVNDFQKGDIAEGYSVSREKKESFPLTVTSAQKNPTAFYLCASSIGGDRDETGELFFGEGSRLTVL.

This sequence joins TRBV18 and TRBJ1-1, with 8 nucleotides matching TRBD1. The V segment lost 3 bases and the J segment 7 bases; nucleotides outside the gene matches: 7. CDR1 and CDR2 from the germline V gene are KGHSH and LQKENI. The CDR3 covers 14 residues. CDR3 DNA: TGTGCCAGCTCACCGTCGACAGGGGTAGATGAAGCTTTCTTT. Residues: CASSPSTGVDEAFF. Using reference TRBV18 and TRBJ1-1 for the parts outside the CDR3, the full variable domain is NAGVMQNPRHLVRRRGQEARLRCSPMKGHSHVYWYRQLPEEGLKFMVYLQKENIIDESGMPKERFSAEFPKEGPSILRIQQVVRGDSAAYFCASSPSTGVDEAFFGQGTRLTVV.